A single sample gave rise to the 23 T cell receptor beta chains below, sequenced in a study of beta chain features in type 1 diabetes. Whole-study findings and limits: When Type 1 diabetes patients were examined, their TCRB CDR3s proved moderately but significantly shorter in all four CD4+ subsets.

The authors reverse transcribed all of the isolated RNA, so sequencing captured expressed TCRB transcripts. Method: immunoSEQ multiplex PCR; TCRdb's copy keeps in-frame clones and lacks some. The sample carries under 300,000 clones, 14% recorded once. The antigens for these receptors are not known. Sequencing was done on a sample of naive CD4+ T cells from blood. The receptors come from a man younger than 45 with type 1 diabetes.

V and J are TRBV7-9 and TRBJ2-7, with 11 bases aligning to TRBD2. The CDR3 spans 13 residues. The trim removed 6 bases at V and 6 bases at J, leaving 4 bases unmatched. The germline gives CDR1 SEHNR, CDR2 FQNEAQ (reference sequence). The CDR3 protein is CASSLAGGPEQYF. The CDR3, as DNA: TGTGCCAGCAGTCTAGCGGGAGGTCCCGAGCAGTACTTC.

V and J are TRBV27 and TRBJ2-7, with a weak D call TRBD1 (5 bases). The V gene's germline CDR1 is MNHEY and CDR2 SMNVEV (reference sequence). The CDR3 covers 12 residues. Trimming left V 8 bases short and J 0 bases short, with 8 bases between. CDR3 residues: CASQGSSYEQYF. DNA for the CDR3: TGTGCCAGCCAGGGAAGCTCCTACGAGCAGTACTTC.

In its sample, this clone was seen a few times. The genes are TRBV5-1 and TRBJ2-1; 8 positions match TRBD2. Trimming removed 3 bases from V and 2 bases from J; junction bases left unmatched: 7. Per the germline V gene, CDR1 is SGHRS and CDR2 is YFSETQ. The CDR3 has 16 amino acids. The CDR3 is CASSSGGDITYNEQFF. CDR3 bases: TGCGCCAGCAGCTCCGGGGGGGATATCACCTACAATGAGCAGTTCTTC.

This clone has just a few counts. This chain uses TRBV5-4 with TRBJ2-5, with 14 nucleotides matching TRBD2. Germline V gene data show CDR1 as SGHNT and CDR2 as YYREEE (reference sequence). The CDR3 is made up of 17 amino acids. The V and J ends lost 0 bases and 6 bases, in that order; junction bases with no gene match: 7. The CDR3, as DNA: TGTGCCAGCAGCTTGGATATCGGGACTAGCGGGGGAAAGACCCAGTACTTC. As protein: CASSLDIGTSGGKTQYF.

This clone came up a few times. V and J are TRBV5-1 and TRBJ2-5, with 9 bases that match TRBD2. From germline, CDR1 is SGHRS and CDR2 YFSETQ. This CDR3 has 17 amino acids. Losses at the gene ends were 0 bases for V and 4 bases for J; bases not matched to a gene: 10. CDR3: CASSLEVGSGRRETQYF. CDR3 DNA: TGCGCCAGCAGCTTGGAGGTTGGTAGCGGGAGAAGAGAGACCCAGTACTTC.

The chain joins TRBV19 to TRBJ1-2, with 7 bases aligning to TRBD1. The CDR3 consists of 14 residues. V lost 9 bases and J lost 4; bases outside the gene matches: 11. Germline loops: CDR1 LNHDA, CDR2 SQIVND (reference sequence). The DNA for the CDR3 is TGTGCCAGCGTGTTTCCGGGACAGCGCTATGGCTACACCTTC. It specifies CASVFPGQRYGYTF. Looking up the rest from reference TRBV19 and TRBJ1-2 gives the full variable domain: DGGITQSPKYLFRKEGQNVTLSCEQNLNHDAMYWYRQDPGQGLRLIYYSQIVNDFQKGDIAEGYSVSREKKESFPLTVTSAQKNPTAFYLCASVFPGQRYGYTFGSGTRLTVV.

This clone showed up just a few times. The chain is built from TRBV2 and TRBJ1-1; maybe TRBD1 (5 bases). The V and J ends lost 10 bases and 0 bases respectively, with 12 bases between them. This CDR3 region has 13 residues. Per the germline V gene, CDR1 is SNHLY and CDR2 is FYNNEI. The CDR3 sequence: CATTTAMNTEAFF. The CDR3, as DNA: TGTGCCACCACGACAGCTATGAACACTGAAGCTTTCTTT. The entire variable domain, with the rest obtained from reference TRBV2 and TRBJ1-1, is as follows: EPEVTQTPSHQVTQMGQEVILRCVPISNHLYFYWYRQILGQKVEFLVSFYNNEISEKSEIFDDQFSVERPDGSNFTLKIRSTKLEDSAMYFCATTTAMNTEAFFGQGTRLTVV.

In nucleotides, the CDR3 is TGTGCCAGCAGCGGATCCGGGACTAGCGGGAGGCCCCACAATGAGCAGTTCTTC. This encodes CASSGSGTSGRPHNEQFF. The chain links TRBV9 to TRBJ2-1; 15 nucleotides line up with TRBD2. There are 18 residues in the CDR3. The germline CDR1 and CDR2 sequences are SGDLS and YYNGEE. The J segment lost 5 bases and the V segment lost 3 bases, leaving 9 bases of the junction unmatched.

This chain uses TRBV5-4 with TRBJ2-7; TRBD2 matches 7 bases. CDR1 and CDR2 (germline): SGHNT, YYREEE (reference sequence). The CDR3 totals 14 residues. V shed 3 bases, J shed 0 bases, and the junction held 3 bases outside the gene matches. CDR3 in DNA: TGTGCCAGCAGCTCCAGCGGGAACTCCTACGAGCAGTACTTC. Translation gives CASSSSGNSYEQYF.

This clone occurred a few times. The chain links TRBV5-1 to TRBJ2-5; 9 bases map to TRBD2. CDR3 length equals 16 residues. Germline V gene lookup returns CDR1 SGHRS and CDR2 YFSETQ. The J segment lost 5 bases and the V segment lost 0 bases, leaving 8 bases of the junction unmatched. CDR3 DNA: TGCGCCAGCAGCTTGGGCGGGAGGGCCCTCGGCGAGACCCAGTACTTC. Translating gives CASSLGGRALGETQYF.

A note on this clone: Other DNA sequences within the sample encode an identical CDR3. The chain is built from TRBV30 and TRBJ2-5, with D tentatively TRBD2 (5 bases). Germline CDR1 and CDR2: GTSNPN and SVGIG (reference sequence). There are 12 residues in the CDR3. Trimming removed 1 base from V and 4 bases from J, with 7 bases in between. CDR3 DNA sequence: TGTGCCTGGAGTGGAGGAGGAGAGACCCAGTACTTC. Encoded protein: CAWSGGGETQYF.

This clone was found a few times. This rearrangement joins TRBV29-1 to TRBJ1-1; tentative D call: TRBD1 (6 bases). Trimming took 1 base from V and 8 from J, leaving 8 bases between them. The germline V gene encodes CDR1 SQVTM and CDR2 ANQGSEA. The CDR3 loop spans 11 amino acids. The CDR3, as DNA: TGCAGCGTTGAAGGGACAGCCGAAGCTTTCTTT. Translated: CSVEGTAEAFF.

The chain carries TRBV18 and TRBJ2-7, with 7 bases that match TRBD1. Germline V gene sequence: CDR1 KGHSH, CDR2 LQKENI. The CDR3 has 14 amino acids. The V gene end was trimmed by 3 bases and the J gene end by 6 bases; junction bases not matched to a gene: 8. The CDR3 sequence: CASSPPTGLSEQYF. Here the CDR3 DNA reads TGTGCCAGCTCACCGCCGACAGGGTTGAGCGAGCAGTACTTC.

V usage is TRBV5-6 and J usage is TRBJ2-7, with 8 bases aligning to TRBD1. The V gene's germline CDR1 is SGHDT and CDR2 YYEEEE. CDR3 length equals 16 residues. J lost 2 bases, V lost 3 bases, and 10 bases had no gene match. CDR3 sequence (DNA): TGTGCCAGCAGCTCGGGGGACAGGTGGGATCCCTACGAGCAGTACTTC. Protein product: CASSSGDRWDPYEQYF.

The table lists this clone with a count of one. The identical CDR3 is also encoded by other nucleotide sequences in the sample. The gene calls are TRBV30 and TRBJ2-3; tentative D call: TRBD1 (6 bases). CDR1 and CDR2 (germline): GTSNPN, SVGIG (reference sequence). Trimming removed 0 bases from V and 3 bases from J, with 7 bases in between. CDR3 length: 13 residues. The CDR3 DNA sequence: TGTGCCTGGAGTGTAGGGGGAACAGATACGCAGTATTTT. This codes for CAWSVGGTDTQYF.

In this sample, this clone turned up a few times. This chain links TRBV6-5 with TRBJ1-4; TRBD1 is a possible D gene (6 bases). This CDR3 has 15 residues. Germline CDR1 and CDR2: MNHEY and SVGAGI. Deletions cut 0 bases from V and 13 bases from J, with 18 bases between. CDR3 in amino acids: CASSYSDSRPRGLFF. CDR3 DNA sequence: TGTGCCAGCAGTTACTCGGACAGCCGTCCCCGCGGACTGTTTTTT.

The CDR3 loop reads CASSLWARVETQYF. In DNA, the CDR3 is TGTGCCAGCAGCTTGTGGGCCAGGGTTGAGACCCAGTACTTC. This chain joins TRBV5-6 and TRBJ2-5, with D possibly TRBD1 on 5 matching bases. Germline lookup yields CDR1 SGHDT and CDR2 YYEEEE. CDR3 length: 14 residues. V was cut by 1 base and J by 5 bases, with 12 bases left in between.

This chain links TRBV29-1 with TRBJ2-3; 8 bases line up with TRBD2. The CDR3 loop spans 16 amino acids. The J segment lost 0 bases and the V segment lost 6 bases, leaving 11 bases of the junction unmatched. Germline loops: CDR1 SQVTM, CDR2 ANQGSEA. CDR3 bases: TGCAGCGTCTCTCTCGGGGGGGTAGATAGCACAGATACGCAGTATTTT. Amino acid sequence: CSVSLGGVDSTDTQYF.

The rearrangement joins TRBV29-1 to TRBJ2-4; D gene unclear. V was shortened by 3 bases and J by 7 bases, with 10 bases between the two germline ends. The CDR3 has 12 amino acids. The V gene's germline CDR1 is SQVTM and CDR2 ANQGSEA. This chain's CDR3 is CSVEPSGNIQYF. The CDR3 DNA reads as TGCAGCGTTGAGCCGTCCGGTAACATTCAGTACTTC.

This rearrangement joins TRBV30 to TRBJ2-7; 8 nucleotides agree with TRBD1. Losses at the gene ends were 1 base for V and 3 bases for J; bases not matched to a gene: 5. Germline loops: CDR1 GTSNPN, CDR2 SVGIG (reference sequence). This CDR3 spans 14 amino acids. CDR3: CAWSGSGGLYEQYF. The DNA of the CDR3 is TGTGCCTGGAGTGGGTCAGGGGGCCTCTACGAGCAGTACTTC.

V is TRBV30 and J is TRBJ2-1, with 12 bases lining up with TRBD2. CDR3 length equals 16 residues. J lost 2 bases, V lost 3 bases, and 5 bases had no gene match. Germline assignment: CDR1 GTSNPN and CDR2 SVGIG (reference sequence). The CDR3 sequence is CAWRASGRAAYNEQFF. The CDR3 DNA reads as TGTGCCTGGAGGGCTAGCGGGAGGGCCGCCTACAATGAGCAGTTCTTC.

This clone was recorded many times. The V gene is TRBV30, the J gene TRBJ2-5, with a tentative D call TRBD1 (5 bases). Germline V gene sequence: CDR1 GTSNPN, CDR2 SVGIG (reference sequence). Trimming removed 4 bases from V and 4 bases from J, with 7 bases in between. The CDR3 consists of 11 residues. Here the CDR3 reads CAWTQGETQYF. Written as DNA, the CDR3 is TGTGCCTGGACCCAGGGAGAGACCCAGTACTTC.

With regard to this clone: The sample holds other DNA sequences that translate to the same CDR3. V usage is TRBV5-1 and J usage is TRBJ1-2; D may be TRBD1 (6 bases). Trimming removed 3 bases at V and 5 bases at J, with 8 bases between. The germline gives CDR1 SGHRS, CDR2 YFSETQ. The CDR3 has 12 residues. CDR3 region: CASSSGQYGYTF. DNA for the CDR3: TGCGCCAGCAGCTCCGGACAGTATGGCTACACCTTC.